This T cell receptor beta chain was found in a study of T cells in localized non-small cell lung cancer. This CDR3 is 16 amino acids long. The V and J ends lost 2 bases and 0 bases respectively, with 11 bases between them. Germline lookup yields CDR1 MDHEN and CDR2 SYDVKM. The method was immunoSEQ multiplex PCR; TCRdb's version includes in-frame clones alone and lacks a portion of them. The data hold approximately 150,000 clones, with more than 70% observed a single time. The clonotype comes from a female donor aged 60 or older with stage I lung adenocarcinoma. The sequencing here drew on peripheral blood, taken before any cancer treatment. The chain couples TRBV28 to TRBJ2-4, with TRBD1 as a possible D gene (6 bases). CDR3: CASSLQTGTAKNIQYF. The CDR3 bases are TGTGCCAGCAGTTTACAGACAGGAACAGCCAAAAACATTCAGTACTTC.